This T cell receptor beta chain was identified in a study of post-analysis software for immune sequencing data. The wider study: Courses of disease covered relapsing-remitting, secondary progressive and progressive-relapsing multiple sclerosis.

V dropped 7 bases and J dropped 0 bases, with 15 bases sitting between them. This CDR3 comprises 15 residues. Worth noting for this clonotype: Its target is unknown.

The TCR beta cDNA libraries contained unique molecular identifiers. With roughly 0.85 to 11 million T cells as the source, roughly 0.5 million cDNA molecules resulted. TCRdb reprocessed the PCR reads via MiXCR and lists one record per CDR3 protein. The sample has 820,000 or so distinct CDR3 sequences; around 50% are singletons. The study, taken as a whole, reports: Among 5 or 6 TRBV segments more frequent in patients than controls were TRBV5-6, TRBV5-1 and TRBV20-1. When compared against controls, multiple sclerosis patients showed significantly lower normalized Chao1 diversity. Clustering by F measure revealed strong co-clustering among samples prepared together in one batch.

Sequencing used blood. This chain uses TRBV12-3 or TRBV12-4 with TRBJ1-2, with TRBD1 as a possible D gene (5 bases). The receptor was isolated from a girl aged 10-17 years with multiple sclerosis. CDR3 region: CASTQTETSNYGYTF. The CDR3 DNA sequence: TGTGCCAGCACCCAGACAGAAACATCTAACTATGGCTACACCTTC.